The clone carrying this TCR beta chain was recorded only once. The sample belongs to a study of shared clonotypes between healthy human individuals. The material for each subset, its genomic DNA, was split evenly across several immunoSEQ plates. Study processing details: In the immunoSEQ data, sequences were junction-only and lacked quality scores, so filtering differed. Sequencing used immunoSEQ multiplex PCR; TCRdb keeps in-frame clones, though not all of them. V and J calls and clone size are those listed in that table; D and trimming were worked out from the DNA. Among 2.3 million or so clones listed, approximately 93% were seen once. Germline CDR1 SNHLY, CDR2 FYNNEI. The CDR3 totals 11 residues. Trimming shortened V by 10 bases and J by 3 bases, and 10 bases separated the two germline ends.

V usage is TRBV2 and J usage is TRBJ2-7; no clear D. The sequencing input was naive CD4+ T cells from PBMCs. As to subset: CD45RA+ positively selected. The source of this sequence is a man aged 18 to 29 in good health. Some clones in this sample may be carry-over from other donors' samples. CDR3: CATTGSYEQYF. CDR3 coding DNA: TGTGCCACCACGGGCAGCTACGAGCAGTACTTC.